This T cell receptor (beta chain) is from a study of shared clonotypes between healthy human individuals. Notes on the study in general: Non-shared clonotypes had lower generation probabilities than those shared by all four donors.

In regard to this clone: The antigen remains unidentified.

Naive CD8 cells, CD45RO-negative and positively selected for CCR7, excluded terminally differentiated effector memory CD45RA+ cells. Sequencing was performed with immunoSEQ multiplex PCR; in TCRdb, only in-frame clones are kept and a portion is missing. In the table there are millions of clones, about 95% of which are singletons. Per the germline V gene, CDR1 is PRHDT and CDR2 is FYEKMQ (reference sequence). The CDR3 is 17 amino acids. V was clipped by 6 bases and J by 2 bases, with 19 bases between them. The receptor was derived from a man between 18 and 29 years old in good health. The sample consisted of naive CD8+ T cells sorted from blood. V gene TRBV13 combines with J gene TRBJ2-2, with D perhaps TRBD1 (5 bases). This CDR3 reads CASSSWDRGPNTGELFF. CDR3 sequence (DNA): TGTGCCAGCAGTTCCTGGGATAGGGGCCCTAACACCGGGGAGCTGTTTTTT.